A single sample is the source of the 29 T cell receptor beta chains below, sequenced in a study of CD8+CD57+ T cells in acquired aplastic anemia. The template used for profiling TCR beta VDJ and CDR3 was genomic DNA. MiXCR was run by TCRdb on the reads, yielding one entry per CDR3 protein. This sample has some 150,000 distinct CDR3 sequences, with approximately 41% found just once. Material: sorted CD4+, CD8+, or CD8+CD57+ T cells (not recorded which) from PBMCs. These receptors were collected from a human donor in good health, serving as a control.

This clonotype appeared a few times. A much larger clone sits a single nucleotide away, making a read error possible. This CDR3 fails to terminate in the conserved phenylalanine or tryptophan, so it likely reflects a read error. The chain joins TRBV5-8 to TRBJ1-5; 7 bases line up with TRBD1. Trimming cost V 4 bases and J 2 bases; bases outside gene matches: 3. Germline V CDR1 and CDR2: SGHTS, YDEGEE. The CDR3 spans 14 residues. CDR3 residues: CASSVGGRNQPQHL. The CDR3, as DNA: TGTGCCAGCAGCGTAGGGGGCCGCAATCAGCCCCAGCATCTT.

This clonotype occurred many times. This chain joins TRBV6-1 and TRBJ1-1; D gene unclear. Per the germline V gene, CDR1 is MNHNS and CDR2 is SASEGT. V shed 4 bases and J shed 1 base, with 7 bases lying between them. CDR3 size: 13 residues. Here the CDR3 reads CASSARENTEAFF. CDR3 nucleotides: TGTGCCAGCAGTGCACGGGAGAACACTGAAGCTTTCTTT.

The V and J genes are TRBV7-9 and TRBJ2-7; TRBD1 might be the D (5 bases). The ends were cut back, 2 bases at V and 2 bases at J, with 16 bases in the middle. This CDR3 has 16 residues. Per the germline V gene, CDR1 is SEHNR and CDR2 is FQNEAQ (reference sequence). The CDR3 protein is CASSLLGARQAYEQYF. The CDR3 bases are TGTGCCAGCAGCTTATTAGGGGCCCGGCAGGCCTACGAGCAGTACTTC.

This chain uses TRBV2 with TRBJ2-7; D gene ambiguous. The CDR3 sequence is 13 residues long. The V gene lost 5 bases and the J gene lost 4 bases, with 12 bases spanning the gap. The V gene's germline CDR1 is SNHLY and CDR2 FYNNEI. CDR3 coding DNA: TGTGCCAGCAGTTACGGGCAAGTGTACGAGCAGTACTTC. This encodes CASSYGQVYEQYF.

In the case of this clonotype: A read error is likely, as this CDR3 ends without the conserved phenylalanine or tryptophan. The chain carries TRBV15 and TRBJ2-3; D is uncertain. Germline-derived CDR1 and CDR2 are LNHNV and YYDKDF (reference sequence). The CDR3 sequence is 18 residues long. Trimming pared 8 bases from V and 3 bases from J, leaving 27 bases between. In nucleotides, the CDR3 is TGTGCCACCCCGGGCCGGGCTCTAGGGCGGTACGAAACAGATACGCAGTATTGT. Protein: CATPGRALGRYETDTQYC.

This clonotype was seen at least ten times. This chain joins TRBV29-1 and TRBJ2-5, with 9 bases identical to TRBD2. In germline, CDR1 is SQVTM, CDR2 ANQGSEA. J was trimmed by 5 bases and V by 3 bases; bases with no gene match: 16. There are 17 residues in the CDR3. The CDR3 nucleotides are TGCAGCGTTGACCGCCCCTGGCGGGAGGGCCGCTGGGAGACCCAGTACTTC. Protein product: CSVDRPWREGRWETQYF.

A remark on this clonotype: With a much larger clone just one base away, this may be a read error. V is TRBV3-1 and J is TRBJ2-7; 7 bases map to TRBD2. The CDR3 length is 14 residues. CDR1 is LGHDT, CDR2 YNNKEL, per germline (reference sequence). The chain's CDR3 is CAGSQGIGTNEQYF. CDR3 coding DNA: TGTGCCGGCAGCCAAGGGATCGGGACTAACGAGCAGTACTTC.

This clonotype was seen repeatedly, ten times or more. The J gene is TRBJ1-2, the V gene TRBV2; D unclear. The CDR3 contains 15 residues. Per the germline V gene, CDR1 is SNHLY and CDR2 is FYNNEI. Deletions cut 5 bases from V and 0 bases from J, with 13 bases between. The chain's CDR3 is CASSPDIITNYGYTF. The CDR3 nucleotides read TGTGCCAGCAGTCCCGACATAATCACTAACTATGGCTACACCTTC.

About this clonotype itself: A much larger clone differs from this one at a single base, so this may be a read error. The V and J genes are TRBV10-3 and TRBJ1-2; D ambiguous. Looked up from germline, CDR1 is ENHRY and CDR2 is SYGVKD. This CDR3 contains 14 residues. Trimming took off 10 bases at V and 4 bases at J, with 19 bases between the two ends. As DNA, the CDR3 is TGTGCCAGCAGAGAACTGACAACGGGCTATGGCTACACCTTC. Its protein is CASRELTTGYGYTF.

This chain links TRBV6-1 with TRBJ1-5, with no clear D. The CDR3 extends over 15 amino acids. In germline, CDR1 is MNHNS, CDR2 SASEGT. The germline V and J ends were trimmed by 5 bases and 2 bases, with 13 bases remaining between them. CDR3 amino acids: CASSKSIDGNQPQHF. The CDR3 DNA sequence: TGTGCCAGCAGTAAGTCTATCGACGGCAATCAGCCCCAGCATTTT.

The CDR3, as DNA: TGTGCCTGGCGGGGACAGGGGGCAGGACGGCAGTTCTTC. It codes for CAWRGQGAGRQFF. V is TRBV30 and J is TRBJ2-1, with 12 positions matching TRBD1. The V and J ends lost 5 bases and 12 bases, in that order; junction bases with no gene match: 8. CDR1 and CDR2 from the germline V gene are GTSNPN and SVGIG (reference sequence). The CDR3 sequence is 13 residues long.

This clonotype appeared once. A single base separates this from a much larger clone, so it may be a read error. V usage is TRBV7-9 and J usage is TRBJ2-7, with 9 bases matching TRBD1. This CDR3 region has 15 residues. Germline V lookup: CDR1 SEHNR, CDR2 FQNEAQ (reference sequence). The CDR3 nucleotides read TGCGCCAGCAGCCAGGGCGGGACAGGGCTGTTCGAGCGGTACTTC. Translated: CASSQGGTGLFERYF.

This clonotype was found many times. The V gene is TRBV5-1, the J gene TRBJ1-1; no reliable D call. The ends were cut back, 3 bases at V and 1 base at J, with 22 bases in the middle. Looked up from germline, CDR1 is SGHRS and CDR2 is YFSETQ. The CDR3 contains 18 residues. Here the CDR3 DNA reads TGCGCCAGCAGCTCGATGACCTCTTCCTGGCAGCAGAACACTGAAGCTTTCTTT. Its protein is CASSSMTSSWQQNTEAFF.

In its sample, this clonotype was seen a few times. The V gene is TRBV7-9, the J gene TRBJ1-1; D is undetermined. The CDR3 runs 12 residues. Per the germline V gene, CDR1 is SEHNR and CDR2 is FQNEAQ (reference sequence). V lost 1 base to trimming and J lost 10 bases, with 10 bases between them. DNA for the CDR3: TGTGCCAGCAGCTTAGAGGGAACGGTAGCTTTCTTT. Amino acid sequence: CASSLEGTVAFF.

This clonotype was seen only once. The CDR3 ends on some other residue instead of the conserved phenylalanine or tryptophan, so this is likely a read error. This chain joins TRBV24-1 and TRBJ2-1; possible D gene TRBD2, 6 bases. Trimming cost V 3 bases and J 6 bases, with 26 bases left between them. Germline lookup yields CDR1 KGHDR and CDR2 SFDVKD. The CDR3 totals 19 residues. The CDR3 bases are TGTGCCACCAGTGATGTATTCGGGGGAGGAGGGTGGAGGTGCAATGAGCAGTTCCTC. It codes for CATSDVFGGGGWRCNEQFL.

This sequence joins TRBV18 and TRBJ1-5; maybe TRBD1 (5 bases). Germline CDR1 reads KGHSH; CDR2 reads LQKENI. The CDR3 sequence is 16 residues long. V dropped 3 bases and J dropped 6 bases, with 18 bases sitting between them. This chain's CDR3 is CASSPRAGSFGQPQHF. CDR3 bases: TGTGCCAGCTCACCTCGGGCAGGGTCGTTTGGTCAGCCCCAGCATTTT. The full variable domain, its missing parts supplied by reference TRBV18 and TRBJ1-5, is NAGVMQNPRHLVRRRGQEARLRCSPMKGHSHVYWYRQLPEEGLKFMVYLQKENIIDESGMPKERFSAEFPKEGPSILRIQQVVRGDSAAYFCASSPRAGSFGQPQHFGDGTRLSIL.

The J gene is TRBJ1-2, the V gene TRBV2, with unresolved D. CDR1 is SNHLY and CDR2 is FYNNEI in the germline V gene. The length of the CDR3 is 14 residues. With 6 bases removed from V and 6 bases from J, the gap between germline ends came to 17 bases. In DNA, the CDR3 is TGTGCCAGCAGAGACGCCGTGGGGAGCGATGGCTACACCTTC. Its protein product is CASRDAVGSDGYTF.

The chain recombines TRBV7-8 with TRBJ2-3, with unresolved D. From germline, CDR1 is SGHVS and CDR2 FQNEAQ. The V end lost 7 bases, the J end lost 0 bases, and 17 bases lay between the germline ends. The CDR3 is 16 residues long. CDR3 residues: CASIQTAAVSTDTQYF. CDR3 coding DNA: TGTGCCAGCATCCAAACGGCAGCCGTTAGCACAGATACGCAGTATTTT.

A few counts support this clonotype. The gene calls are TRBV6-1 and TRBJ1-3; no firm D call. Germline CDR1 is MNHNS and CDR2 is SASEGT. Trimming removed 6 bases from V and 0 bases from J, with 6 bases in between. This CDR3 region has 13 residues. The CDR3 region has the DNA TGTGCCAGCAGACACATCTCTGGAAACACCATATATTTT. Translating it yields CASRHISGNTIYF.

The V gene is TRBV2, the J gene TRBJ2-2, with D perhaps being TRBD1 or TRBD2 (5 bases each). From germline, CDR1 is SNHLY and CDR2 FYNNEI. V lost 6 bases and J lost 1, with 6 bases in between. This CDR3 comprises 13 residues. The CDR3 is CASRGENTGELFF. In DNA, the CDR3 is TGTGCCAGCAGGGGGGAGAACACCGGGGAGCTGTTTTTT.

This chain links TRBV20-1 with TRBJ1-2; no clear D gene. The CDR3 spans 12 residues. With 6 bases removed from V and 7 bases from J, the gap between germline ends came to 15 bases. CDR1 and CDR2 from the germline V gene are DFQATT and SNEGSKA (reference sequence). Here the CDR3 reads CSATGFRRGYTF. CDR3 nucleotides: TGCAGTGCAACGGGGTTCCGGCGTGGCTACACCTTC.

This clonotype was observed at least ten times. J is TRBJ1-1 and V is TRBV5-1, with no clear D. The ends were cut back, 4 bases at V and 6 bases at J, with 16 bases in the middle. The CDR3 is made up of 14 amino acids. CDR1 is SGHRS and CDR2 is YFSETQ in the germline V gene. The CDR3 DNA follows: TGCGCCAGCAGCCCCGCTATATTAAGCGCTGAAGCTTTCTTT. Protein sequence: CASSPAILSAEAFF. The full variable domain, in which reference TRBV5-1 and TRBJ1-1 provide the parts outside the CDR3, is KAGVTQTPRYLIKTRGQQVTLSCSPISGHRSVSWYQQTPGQGLQFLFEYFSETQRNKGNFPGRFSGRQFSNSRSEMNVSTLELGDSALYLCASSPAILSAEAFFGQGTRLTVV.

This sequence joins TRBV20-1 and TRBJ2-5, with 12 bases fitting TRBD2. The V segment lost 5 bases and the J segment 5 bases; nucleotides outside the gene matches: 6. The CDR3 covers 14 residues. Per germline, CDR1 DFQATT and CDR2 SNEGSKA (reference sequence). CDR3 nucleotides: TGCAGTGCTTTGACTAGCGGGAGACGGGAGACCCAGTACTTC. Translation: CSALTSGRRETQYF.

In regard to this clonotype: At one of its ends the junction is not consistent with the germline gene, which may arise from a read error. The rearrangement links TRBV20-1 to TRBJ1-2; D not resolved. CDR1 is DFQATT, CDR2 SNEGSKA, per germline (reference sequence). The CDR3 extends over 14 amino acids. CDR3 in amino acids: CRAIPGRSYYGYTF. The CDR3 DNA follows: TGCCGTGCCATTCCGGGCAGGTCTTACTATGGCTACACCTTC.

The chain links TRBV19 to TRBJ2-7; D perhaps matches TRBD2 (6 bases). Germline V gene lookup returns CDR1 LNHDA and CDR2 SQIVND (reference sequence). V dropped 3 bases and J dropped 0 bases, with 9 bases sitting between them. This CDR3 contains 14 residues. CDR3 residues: CASSIGGDSYEQYF. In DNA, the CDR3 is TGTGCCAGTAGTATCGGGGGTGACTCCTACGAGCAGTACTTC.

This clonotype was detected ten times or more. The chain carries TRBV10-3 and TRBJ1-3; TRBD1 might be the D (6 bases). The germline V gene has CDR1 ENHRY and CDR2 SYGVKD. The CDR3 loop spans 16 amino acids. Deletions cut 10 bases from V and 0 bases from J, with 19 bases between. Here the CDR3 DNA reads TGTGCCACGGGGGCAGGGACACCGGTCTCTGGAAACACCATATATTTT. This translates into CATGAGTPVSGNTIYF.

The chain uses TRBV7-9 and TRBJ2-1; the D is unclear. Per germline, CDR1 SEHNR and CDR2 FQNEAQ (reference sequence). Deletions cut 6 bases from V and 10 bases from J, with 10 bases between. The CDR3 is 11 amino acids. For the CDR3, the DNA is TGTGCCAGCAGGAATACGGCCGAGCAGTTCTTC. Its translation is CASRNTAEQFF.

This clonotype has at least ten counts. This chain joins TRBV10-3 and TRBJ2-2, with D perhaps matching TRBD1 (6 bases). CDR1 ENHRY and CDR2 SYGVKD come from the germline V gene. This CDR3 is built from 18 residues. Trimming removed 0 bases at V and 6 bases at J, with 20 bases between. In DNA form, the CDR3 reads TGTGCCATCAGTGAGTCGACGGAGCAGGGGAAATCGTCCGGGGAGCTGTTTTTT. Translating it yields CAISESTEQGKSSGELFF.

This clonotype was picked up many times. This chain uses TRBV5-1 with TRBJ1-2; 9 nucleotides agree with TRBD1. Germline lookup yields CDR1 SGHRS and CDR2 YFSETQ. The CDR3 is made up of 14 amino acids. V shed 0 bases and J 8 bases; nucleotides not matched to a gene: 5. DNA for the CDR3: TGCGCCAGCAGCTTGGGGACAGGGGACTTCGGCTACACCTTC. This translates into CASSLGTGDFGYTF.